The 16 T cell receptor beta chains given below trace back to one sample, sequenced in a study of blood T cell repertoires in COVID-19. The method was immunoSEQ multiplex PCR; TCRdb's version includes in-frame clones alone and lacks a portion of them. Of more than 85,000 clones in the sample, about 80% were seen once. Sequencing was done on a sample of peripheral blood. Receptors originate from an elderly woman with active or convalescent COVID-19.

A single count supports this clone. The chain employs TRBV4-1 and TRBJ2-7, with 9 bases lining up with TRBD2. The J segment lost 4 bases and the V segment lost 0 bases, leaving 10 bases of the junction unmatched. Germline values: CDR1 MGHRA, CDR2 YSYEKL. The CDR3 sequence is 17 residues long. This CDR3 reads CASSQDRRSSGKYEQYF. As DNA, the CDR3 is TGCGCCAGCAGCCAAGATCGGAGGTCTAGCGGGAAGTACGAGCAGTACTTC.

This chain joins TRBV6-2 or TRBV6-3 and TRBJ2-1; TRBD2 matches 10 bases. With 3 bases clipped from V and 3 bases from J, the junction kept 2 bases outside the gene matches. CDR3 length: 15 residues. CDR1 is MNHEY and CDR2 is SVGEGT in the germline V gene. CDR3 protein: CASSYTSGIYNEQFF. CDR3 in DNA: TGTGCCAGCAGTTATACTAGCGGGATCTACAATGAGCAGTTCTTC.

The V and J genes are TRBV19 and TRBJ1-5, with TRBD1 matching over 8 bases. The CDR3 has 15 amino acids. Germline assignment: CDR1 LNHDA and CDR2 SQIVND (reference sequence). Trimming took 7 bases from V and 5 from J; bases not matched to a gene: 10. CDR3 nucleotide sequence: TGTGCCAGTAAAGGTCTGGACAGGGTTTATCAGCCCCAGCATTTT. It translates to CASKGLDRVYQPQHF. The full variable domain, completed using reference TRBV19 and TRBJ1-5, is DGGITQSPKYLFRKEGQNVTLSCEQNLNHDAMYWYRQDPGQGLRLIYYSQIVNDFQKGDIAEGYSVSREKKESFPLTVTSAQKNPTAFYLCASKGLDRVYQPQHFGDGTRLSIL.

The chain combines TRBV12-3 or TRBV12-4 with TRBJ1-2; D call uncertain. The CDR3 has 12 residues. The germline V and J ends were trimmed by 2 bases and 5 bases, with 6 bases remaining between them. In nucleotides, the CDR3 is TGTGCCAGCAGTTTAACCTATTATGGCTACACCTTC. This codes for CASSLTYYGYTF.

The chain is built from TRBV29-1 and TRBJ2-1; 7 bases are shared with TRBD1. This CDR3 is 13 amino acids long. Trimming cost V 7 bases and J 1 base; bases outside gene matches: 4. Germline V gene data show CDR1 as SQVTM and CDR2 as ANQGSEA. CDR3 protein: CSGDSHSYNEQFF. DNA for the CDR3: TGCAGCGGGGACAGCCATTCCTACAATGAGCAGTTCTTC.

The chain employs TRBV4-1 and TRBJ1-1; TRBD1 matches at 7 bases. The CDR3 is 16 amino acids. CDR1 and CDR2 (germline): MGHRA, YSYEKL. The junction had 11 bases not matched to a gene; V was cut back by 4 bases and J by 3 bases. This chain's CDR3 is CASSPRTGSLDTEAFF. DNA of the CDR3: TGCGCCAGCAGCCCCAGGACAGGCTCCTTGGACACTGAAGCTTTCTTT.

The rearrangement links TRBV29-1 to TRBJ1-1; tentative D call: TRBD1 (5 bases). The CDR3 is 15 amino acids. Germline loops: CDR1 SQVTM, CDR2 ANQGSEA. V gave up 3 bases and J gave up 0 bases, with 14 bases separating them. The CDR3 here is CSVEDGGSMNTEAFF. Written as DNA, the CDR3 is TGCAGCGTTGAGGATGGGGGGAGCATGAACACTGAAGCTTTCTTT.

The V and J genes are TRBV5-1 and TRBJ1-1; a possible D gene is TRBD1 (5 bases). The CDR3 sequence is 16 residues long. V was clipped by 4 bases and J by 0 bases, with 16 bases between them. Germline loops: CDR1 SGHRS, CDR2 YFSETQ. The CDR3 loop reads CASSGGSGSVNTEAFF. The CDR3 DNA reads as TGCGCCAGCAGCGGGGGGTCGGGGTCCGTGAACACTGAAGCTTTCTTT. The whole variable domain, remainder taken from reference TRBV5-1 and TRBJ1-1, is KAGVTQTPRYLIKTRGQQVTLSCSPISGHRSVSWYQQTPGQGLQFLFEYFSETQRNKGNFPGRFSGRQFSNSRSEMNVSTLELGDSALYLCASSGGSGSVNTEAFFGQGTRLTVV.

The V call is TRBV6-1, the J call TRBJ1-2, with 7 bases that match TRBD1. The CDR3 totals 14 residues. Trimming removed 3 bases from V and 8 bases from J; junction bases left unmatched: 9. Germline CDR1 and CDR2: MNHNS and SASEGT. CDR3 coding DNA: TGTGCCAGCAGTGATCCCCGGACAGGATGGGGCTACACCTTC. Translated: CASSDPRTGWGYTF.

The chain carries TRBV2 and TRBJ1-2; D uncertain. There are 14 residues in the CDR3. Per germline, CDR1 SNHLY and CDR2 FYNNEI. V shed 7 bases and J shed 4 bases, with 16 bases lying between them. In DNA form, the CDR3 reads TGTGCCAGCAAAATAGCCACCTACTCCTATGGCTACACCTTC. Its protein product is CASKIATYSYGYTF.

The CDR3 DNA sequence: TGTGCCAGAAGAGGATCTCAGCCCCAGCATTTT. Translating it yields CARRGSQPQHF. V and J are TRBV6-5 and TRBJ1-5; D is unresolved. The germline V gene has CDR1 MNHEY and CDR2 SVGAGI. The length of the CDR3 is 11 residues. Trimming removed 9 bases at V and 6 bases at J, with 9 bases between.

The chain has TRBV5-1 and TRBJ1-2; D might be TRBD1 (6 bases). The CDR3 covers 12 residues. The germline V gene has CDR1 SGHRS and CDR2 YFSETQ. Deletions cut 3 bases from V and 7 bases from J, with 10 bases between. In nucleotides, the CDR3 is TGCGCCAGCAGCTCGGGGACACTTGGCTACACCTTC. Its protein is CASSSGTLGYTF.

The rearrangement joins TRBV4-2 to TRBJ2-3; D is possibly TRBD2 (6 bases). CDR1 LGHNA and CDR2 YNFKEQ come from the germline V gene. CDR3 size: 14 residues. With 4 bases removed from V and 3 bases from J, the gap between germline ends came to 11 bases. The CDR3 sequence: CASSPGTFTDTQYF. In nucleotides, the CDR3 is TGTGCCAGCAGCCCGGGGACTTTTACAGATACGCAGTATTTT.

This clone was observed once. V is TRBV2 and J is TRBJ2-1; 9 bases are shared with TRBD1. This CDR3 contains 15 residues. The germline V gene encodes CDR1 SNHLY and CDR2 FYNNEI. V gave up 3 bases and J gave up 6 bases; unmatched junction bases: 6. The CDR3 here is CASSDRDREANEQFF. As DNA, the CDR3 is TGTGCCAGCAGTGACCGGGACAGGGAGGCCAATGAGCAGTTCTTC.

CDR3 nucleotide sequence: TGTGCCGCCTCAGAGGGAAGGTCATACGAGCAGTACTTC. This gives the protein CAASEGRSYEQYF. The V gene is TRBV10-3, the J gene TRBJ2-7; tentative D call: TRBD2 (5 bases). Germline V gene data show CDR1 as ENHRY and CDR2 as SYGVKD. V lost 11 bases to trimming and J lost 4 bases, with 18 bases between them. The CDR3 sequence is 13 residues long.

The gene calls are TRBV5-5 and TRBJ1-6, with D uncertain. This CDR3 is built from 14 residues. CDR1 and CDR2 (germline): SGHKS, YYEKEE (reference sequence). V lost 0 bases and J lost 10, with 11 bases in between. The CDR3 sequence: CASSLGLSRSPLHF. The CDR3 region has the DNA TGTGCCAGCAGCTTGGGGTTGTCTAGGTCACCCCTCCACTTT.